The 12 T cell receptor beta chains below all came from one sample that was sequenced in a study of identifying expanded T cells in peripheral blood. Sequencing was performed with immunoSEQ multiplex PCR; in TCRdb, only in-frame clones are kept and a portion is missing. The sample has around 85,000 clones, 88% seen once. What was sequenced was blood. These TCRs come from a person between 18 and 70 years old in good health.

The chain has TRBV11-2 and TRBJ1-2; D not certain. Germline values: CDR1 SGHAT, CDR2 FQNNGV. CDR3 size: 15 residues. Trimming cost V 4 bases and J 4 bases, with 16 bases left between them. The CDR3 region is CASSSGMGSFYGYTF. In nucleotides, the CDR3 is TGTGCCAGCAGCTCCGGAATGGGCTCTTTCTATGGCTACACCTTC.

This clone was counted a few times. The chain carries TRBV5-4 and TRBJ1-2, with D unresolved. The CDR3 sequence is 13 residues long. Germline-derived CDR1 and CDR2 are SGHNT and YYREEE (reference sequence). Between the trimmed V and J ends, which lost 4 bases and 6 bases, there was a span of 13 bases. CDR3 in DNA: TGTGCCAGCAGCCCTGATGGGAGCCATGGCTACACCTTC. This sequence encodes CASSPDGSHGYTF.

The table lists this clone with a few counts. The chain recombines TRBV28 with TRBJ1-2, with D perhaps matching TRBD1 (5 bases). Germline V gene data show CDR1 as MDHEN and CDR2 as SYDVKM. The CDR3 runs 15 residues. Trimming took 5 bases from V and 8 from J, leaving 21 bases between them. The CDR3 loop reads CASSARDVGRLGYTF. The DNA for the CDR3 is TGTGCCAGCAGTGCACGGGACGTGGGCAGGTTGGGCTACACCTTC.

The chain combines TRBV19 with TRBJ2-7, with 10 bases lining up with TRBD2. Germline V gene data show CDR1 as LNHDA and CDR2 as SQIVND (reference sequence). After removal of 1 base from V and 3 bases from J, the junction contained 6 bases not matched to a gene. The CDR3 sequence is 16 residues long. CDR3 loop: CASSIVVAGGYYEQYF. For the CDR3, the DNA is TGTGCCAGTAGTATAGTAGTAGCGGGGGGCTACTACGAGCAGTACTTC. The variable domain in full, with the rest retrieved from reference TRBV19 and TRBJ2-7, is DGGITQSPKYLFRKEGQNVTLSCEQNLNHDAMYWYRQDPGQGLRLIYYSQIVNDFQKGDIAEGYSVSREKKESFPLTVTSAQKNPTAFYLCASSIVVAGGYYEQYFGPGTRLTVT.

The chain is built from TRBV28 and TRBJ1-2, with D tentatively TRBD1 (6 bases). CDR1 is MDHEN and CDR2 is SYDVKM in the germline V gene. This CDR3 is 15 amino acids long. V was cut by 6 bases and J by 5 bases, with 19 bases left in between. This CDR3 is CASRIQYQGSYGYTF. The DNA of the CDR3 is TGTGCCAGCAGAATCCAGTACCAGGGGAGTTATGGCTACACCTTC.

This chain uses TRBV6-5 with TRBJ2-1; 8 nucleotides align to TRBD2. Germline V gene sequence: CDR1 MNHEY, CDR2 SVGAGI. The CDR3 has 14 amino acids. V lost 2 bases and J lost 7; bases outside the gene matches: 4. DNA of the CDR3: TGTGCCAGCAGTTACGGGCGGGGGGCAAATGAGCAGTTCTTC. This gives the protein CASSYGRGANEQFF.

The rearrangement links TRBV23-1 to TRBJ2-3; D might be TRBD1 (6 bases). TRBV23-1 is noted as an ORF with a role that remains uncertain. The CDR3 totals 16 residues. Trimming took off 1 base at V and 4 bases at J, with 15 bases between the two ends. The CDR3 protein is CASSQFYQGKADTQYF. The CDR3 coding sequence is TGCGCCAGCAGTCAATTTTATCAGGGGAAGGCAGATACGCAGTATTTT.

This sequence joins TRBV6-5 and TRBJ1-2, with 8 bases that match TRBD1. V dropped 7 bases and J dropped 4; count of bases not matched to a gene: 8. CDR3 length: 14 residues. CDR1 and CDR2 (germline): MNHEY, SVGAGI. In DNA form, the CDR3 reads TGTGCCAGCAACTCGGCAGGGGGCGTCTATGGCTACACCTTC. Protein: CASNSAGGVYGYTF.

This clone was seen a few times. For the CDR3, the DNA is TGTGCCAGCAGTCCCCTATCGGGAGGGAATCAGCCCCAGCATTTT. It specifies CASSPLSGGNQPQHF. The gene calls are TRBV27 and TRBJ1-5; D gene uncertain. CDR3 size: 15 residues. The germline V gene encodes CDR1 MNHEY and CDR2 SMNVEV (reference sequence). Deletions cut 5 bases from V and 4 bases from J, with 15 bases between.

Concerning this clone itself: A read error may account for a junction end that differs from germline. The chain has TRBV4-1 and TRBJ2-3, with TRBD2 matching over 8 bases. The CDR3 has 16 amino acids. Germline values: CDR1 MGHRA, CDR2 YSYEKL. The CDR3 DNA sequence: TGCGCCAGCAACCAACCAAAGCGGGGGCCTACAGATACGCAGTATTTT. Its protein product is CASNQPKRGPTDTQYF.

The rearrangement joins TRBV9 to TRBJ2-3; D gene ambiguous. The CDR3 extends over 13 amino acids. The V end lost 0 bases, the J end lost 4 bases, and 6 bases lay between the germline ends. Germline V gives CDR1 SGDLS, CDR2 YYNGEE. In DNA form, the CDR3 reads TGTGCCAGCAGCGTAGATCCTCCAGATACGCAGTATTTT. Its translation is CASSVDPPDTQYF.

The J gene is TRBJ1-5, the V gene TRBV7-2, with TRBD1 matching over 7 bases. J lost 2 bases, V lost 2 bases, and 3 bases had no gene match. The CDR3 consists of 15 residues. Germline V gives CDR1 SGHTA, CDR2 FQGNSA. The CDR3 sequence is CASSLSGGRNQPQHF. DNA for the CDR3: TGTGCCAGCAGCTTATCAGGGGGACGCAATCAGCCCCAGCATTTT.